The clone carrying this T cell receptor beta chain was counted only a few times. Its antigen is as yet unknown. Genomic DNA was the PCR template. Amplification of the beta chain CDR3 used 30 forward and 13 reverse multiplex primers. TCRdb re-called the multiplex PCR reads with MiXCR, one entry per CDR3 protein. The sample holds 250,000 or so distinct CDR3 sequences; more than 40% are singletons and the top ten take roughly 13%. This sample is drawn from a study of type 1 and type 2 diabetes patients. Overall study: Participants included type 1 and type 2 diabetes patients plus nondiabetic controls. Findings of the study overall: Between type 2 diabetes and control samples, V and J usage averaged roughly 0.97 correlation.

Germline CDR1 and CDR2: LNHDA and SQIVND (reference sequence). V gave up 5 bases and J gave up 4 bases, with 15 bases separating them. The CDR3 runs to 14 residues. The clonotype originates from a man between 18 and 35 years old with type 2 diabetes. Sequencing was carried out using peripheral blood mononuclear cells (PBMCs). This rearrangement joins TRBV19 to TRBJ2-7; TRBD2 is a possible D gene (5 bases). The CDR3 region is CASSPLDRGYEQYF. In DNA form, the CDR3 reads TGTGCCAGTAGTCCCCTGGACCGGGGTTACGAGCAGTACTTC.